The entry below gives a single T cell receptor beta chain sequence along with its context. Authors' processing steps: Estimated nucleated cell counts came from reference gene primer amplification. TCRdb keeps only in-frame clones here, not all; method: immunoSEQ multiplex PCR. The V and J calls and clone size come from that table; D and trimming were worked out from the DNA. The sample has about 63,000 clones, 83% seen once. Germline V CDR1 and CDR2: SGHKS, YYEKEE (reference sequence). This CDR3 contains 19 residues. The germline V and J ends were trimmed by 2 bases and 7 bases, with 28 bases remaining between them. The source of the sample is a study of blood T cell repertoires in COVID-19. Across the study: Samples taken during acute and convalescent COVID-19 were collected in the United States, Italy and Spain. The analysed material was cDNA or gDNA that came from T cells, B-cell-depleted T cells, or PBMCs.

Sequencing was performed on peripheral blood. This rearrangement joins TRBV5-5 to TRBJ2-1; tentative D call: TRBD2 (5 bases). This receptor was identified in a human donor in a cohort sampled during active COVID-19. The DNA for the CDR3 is TGTGCCAGCAGCTTAATCCTATACAGTCTGAAATCGGAGGTTAATGAGCAGTTCTTC. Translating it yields CASSLILYSLKSEVNEQFF.